This T cell receptor (beta chain) was obtained from a study of OX40 agonist ivuxolimab in advanced cancers. Study overall: Ivuxolimab is an agonistic anti-OX40 (CD134) antibody, and patients were treated with it.

In the case of this clone: The antigen remains undetermined.

Study-wide results and caveats: CD4+ and CD8+ blood T cells expanded clonally by week 6 at 0.1 to 3.0 mg/kg.

Clones were read by immunoSEQ multiplex PCR, and TCRdb kept only the in-frame ones, dropping some. The sample has almost 85,000 clones, 89% seen once. The clonotype comes from an adult with an advanced solid tumor such as melanoma, head and neck, liver or kidney cancer. Sequencing was performed on CD4+ or CD8+ T cells sorted from blood, taken in a trial of the OX40 agonist ivuxolimab.

CDR3: CASSHPPKTPQHF. In DNA, the CDR3 is TGTGCCAGCAGTCACCCGCCGAAAACGCCCCAGCATTTT. The chain has TRBV6-1 and TRBJ1-5; no clear D. The CDR3 length is 13 residues. V lost 5 bases to trimming and J lost 9 bases, with 14 bases between them. Looked up from germline, CDR1 is MNHNS and CDR2 is SASEGT.